A single sample gave rise to the 31 T cell receptor beta chains below, sequenced in a study of regulatory T cells in long-lasting Graves disease. Combining iRepertoire HTBI primers with Arm-PCR of CDR3 regions, the authors built TCR beta libraries. TCRdb reprocessed the multiplex PCR reads via MiXCR and lists one record per CDR3 protein. This table holds about 310,000 distinct CDR3 sequences, more than 15% found once. Stated time point: newly diagnosed GD, antithyroid drugs for less than 3 months. The TCR library used RNA extracted from PBMCs. The source material was peripheral blood mononuclear cells (PBMCs), sampled at new diagnosis, from a patient treated with antithyroid drugs. These receptors all come from a female donor with Graves disease.

As for this clonotype: A much larger clone differs by one base, so this may be a read error. The chain carries TRBV27 and TRBJ2-7; maybe TRBD2 (5 bases). There are 15 residues in the CDR3. Germline CDR1 and CDR2: MNHEY and SMNVEV (reference sequence). V gave up 2 bases and J gave up 3 bases, with 14 bases separating them. For the CDR3, the DNA is TGTGCCAGCAGTTTAATTGGCGGGCACGGCTACGAGCAGTACTTC. Amino acids: CASSLIGGHGYEQYF.

The table lists this clonotype with many counts. J is TRBJ1-5 and V is TRBV10-3; 9 bases line up with TRBD1. CDR3 length: 18 residues. The V segment lost 0 bases and the J segment 0 bases; nucleotides outside the gene matches: 6. Germline V gene data show CDR1 as ENHRY and CDR2 as SYGVKD. The CDR3 here is CAISESWTGDYSNQPQHF. CDR3 DNA sequence: TGTGCCATCAGTGAGTCGTGGACAGGGGATTATAGCAATCAGCCCCAGCATTTT.

Concerning this clonotype itself: This may stem from a read error, because a much larger clone lies one nucleotide away. V and J are TRBV3-1 and TRBJ2-7; D unresolved. Germline CDR1 is LGHDT and CDR2 is YNNKEL (reference sequence). This CDR3 has 13 residues. V lost 4 bases, J lost 9 bases, and 16 bases lay in between. DNA for the CDR3: TGTGCCAGCAGCCTCGGCCGGAGTGGCGGGCAGTACTTC. This gives the protein CASSLGRSGGQYF.

In nucleotides, the CDR3 is TGTGCCAGCAGCCAAGATTGGACAGGGCAAGCCTACAATGAGCAGTTCTTC. Amino acids: CASSQDWTGQAYNEQFF. The rearrangement links TRBV4-2 to TRBJ2-1; 8 bases map to TRBD1. The V gene end was trimmed by 0 bases and the J gene end by 2 bases; junction bases not matched to a gene: 6. The CDR3 has 17 residues. CDR1 LGHNA and CDR2 YNFKEQ come from the germline V gene.

This clonotype has at least ten counts. The gene calls are TRBV9 and TRBJ2-1, with 10 nucleotides matching TRBD2. The V gene end was trimmed by 3 bases and the J gene end by 2 bases; junction bases not matched to a gene: 5. The CDR3 is made up of 16 amino acids. CDR1 SGDLS and CDR2 YYNGEE come from the germline V gene. CDR3 in amino acids: CASSERTSGTYNEQFF. DNA for the CDR3: TGTGCCAGCAGCGAGAGGACTAGCGGAACCTACAATGAGCAGTTCTTC. Supplemented by reference TRBV9 and TRBJ2-1, the full variable domain reads DSGVTQTPKHLITATGQRVTLRCSPRSGDLSVYWYQQSLDQGLQFLIQYYNGEERAKGNILERFSAQQFPDLHSELNLSSLELGDSALYFCASSERTSGTYNEQFFGPGTRLTVL.

The table lists this clonotype with many counts. The chain recombines TRBV14 with TRBJ1-1; D perhaps matches TRBD1 (5 bases). This CDR3 spans 15 amino acids. Germline V gives CDR1 SGHDN, CDR2 FVKESK. V shed 6 bases and J shed 1 base, with 15 bases lying between them. The CDR3 nucleotides read TGTGCCAGCAGTCGGACCGGGGCCGAGAACACTGAAGCTTTCTTT. This translates into CASSRTGAENTEAFF. Complete variable domain (other parts from reference TRBV14 and TRBJ1-1): EAGVTQFPSHSVIEKGQTVTLRCDPISGHDNLYWYRRVMGKEIKFLLHFVKESKQDESGMPNNRFLAERTGGTYSTLKVQPAELEDSGVYFCASSRTGAENTEAFFGQGTRLTVV.

This clonotype has only a few counts. The chain joins TRBV7-9 to TRBJ2-7; 8 nucleotides match TRBD2. Germline CDR1 SEHNR, CDR2 FQNEAQ (reference sequence). CDR3 size: 13 residues. After removal of 8 bases from V and 3 bases from J, the junction contained 6 bases not matched to a gene. This chain's CDR3 is CASDSGGSYEQYF. The CDR3 DNA reads TGTGCCAGCGACTCGGGGGGGAGCTACGAGCAGTACTTC.

This clonotype was recorded at least ten times. The chain uses TRBV19 and TRBJ1-5, with 7 bases lining up with TRBD1. Germline V gene sequence: CDR1 LNHDA, CDR2 SQIVND (reference sequence). The CDR3 has 18 residues. With 3 bases clipped from V and 0 bases from J, the junction kept 11 bases outside the gene matches. The CDR3 coding sequence is TGTGCCAGTAGTATCCAACAGGGGAGGGGCTATAGCAATCAGCCCCAGCATTTT. Amino acids: CASSIQQGRGYSNQPQHF.

This clonotype was counted a few times. The chain employs TRBV5-6 and TRBJ1-3; D remains ambiguous. Germline V gene lookup returns CDR1 SGHDT and CDR2 YYEEEE. The CDR3 length is 16 residues. V lost 5 bases, J lost 0 bases, and 15 bases lay in between. Here the CDR3 reads CASSPSWGTSGNTIYF. The CDR3 bases are TGTGCCAGCAGTCCCAGTTGGGGAACCTCTGGAAACACCATATATTTT.

This clonotype showed up many times. The V gene is TRBV20-1, the J gene TRBJ2-7, with TRBD2 matching 7 bases. Unmatched junction bases numbered 8, after V lost 0 bases and J lost 6 bases. Germline loops: CDR1 DFQATT, CDR2 SNEGSKA (reference sequence). The CDR3 contains 14 residues. The CDR3 bases are TGCAGTGCTAGAGACCAGCGGGACGGGGGCGAGCAGTACTTC. It translates to CSARDQRDGGEQYF.

This clonotype came up many times. V and J are TRBV20-1 and TRBJ1-1; TRBD1 matches 9 bases. CDR1 and CDR2 (germline): DFQATT, SNEGSKA (reference sequence). CDR3 length: 20 residues. The V gene end was trimmed by 3 bases and the J gene end by 0 bases; junction bases not matched to a gene: 20. The CDR3 region is CSASRTLPGQGGGMNTEAFF. DNA for the CDR3: TGCAGTGCTAGCCGAACCCTCCCGGGACAGGGCGGGGGTATGAACACTGAAGCTTTCTTT.

This clonotype was recorded at least ten times. The chain carries TRBV30 and TRBJ2-3; a possible D gene is TRBD1 (5 bases). V lost 0 bases and J 6 bases, leaving 16 bases between the germline ends. In germline, CDR1 is GTSNPN, CDR2 SVGIG (reference sequence). This CDR3 spans 15 amino acids. Here the CDR3 reads CAWSVGWQGGDTQYF. DNA of the CDR3: TGTGCCTGGAGTGTAGGGTGGCAGGGTGGCGATACGCAGTATTTT. The whole variable domain, remainder taken from reference TRBV30 and TRBJ2-3, is SQTIHQWPATLVQPVGSPLSLECTVEGTSNPNLYWYRQAAGRGLQLLFYSVGIGQISSEVPQNLSASRPQDRQFILSSKKLLLSDSGFYLCAWSVGWQGGDTQYFGPGTRLTVL.

This clonotype was counted ten times or more. The rearrangement joins TRBV12-3 or TRBV12-4 to TRBJ2-3; 7 bases align to TRBD2. J lost 3 bases, V lost 2 bases, and 8 bases had no gene match. This CDR3 comprises 16 residues. The CDR3 here is CASSLLGGGPTDTQYF. CDR3 sequence (DNA): TGTGCCAGCAGTTTACTGGGGGGAGGGCCAACAGATACGCAGTATTTT.

This chain links TRBV2 with TRBJ1-1; no definite D call. Germline V lookup: CDR1 SNHLY, CDR2 FYNNEI. V lost 6 bases to trimming and J lost 0 bases, with 8 bases between them. CDR3 length equals 13 residues. The CDR3 DNA is TGTGCCAGCAGACGACTAATGAACACTGAAGCTTTCTTT. Translation: CASRRLMNTEAFF.

J is TRBJ2-7 and V is TRBV3-1, with D uncertain. CDR3 length: 12 amino acids. Germline assignment: CDR1 LGHDT and CDR2 YNNKEL (reference sequence). Trimming removed 3 bases at V and 4 bases at J, with 7 bases between. DNA of the CDR3: TGTGCCAGCAGCCACCTCACTTACGAGCAGTACTTC. Its protein is CASSHLTYEQYF.

This clonotype has more than one count but fewer than ten. The chain employs TRBV11-2 and TRBJ2-1, with 11 positions matching TRBD2. Per germline, CDR1 SGHAT and CDR2 FQNNGV. The CDR3 covers 16 residues. Unmatched junction bases numbered 6, after V lost 4 bases and J lost 4 bases. This CDR3 reads CASSYIGTSGYNEQFF. The CDR3, as DNA: TGTGCCAGCAGCTACATCGGGACTAGCGGTTACAATGAGCAGTTCTTC.

V gene TRBV20-1 combines with J gene TRBJ1-1; D not resolved. V was trimmed by 5 bases and J by 0 bases, leaving 7 bases between them. CDR3 length: 12 amino acids. Germline CDR1 and CDR2: DFQATT and SNEGSKA (reference sequence). This CDR3 is CSAPGMNTEAFF. CDR3 DNA sequence: TGCAGTGCTCCCGGGATGAACACTGAAGCTTTCTTT.

This clonotype was seen ten or more times. The chain has TRBV24-1 and TRBJ1-2; D gene uncertain. The length of the CDR3 is 15 residues. Trimming removed 2 bases from V and 8 bases from J, with 17 bases in between. CDR1 KGHDR and CDR2 SFDVKD come from the germline V gene. Written as DNA, the CDR3 is TGTGCCACCAGTGATTCCGCGGCAGGTCCCTTCGGCTACACCTTC. It is translated as CATSDSAAGPFGYTF.

The chain employs TRBV12-3 or TRBV12-4 and TRBJ1-1; 12 bases are shared with TRBD1. This CDR3 comprises 15 residues. Trimming at V came to 4 bases and at J to 2 bases, leaving 2 bases not matched to a gene. CDR3 sequence: CASSSGTGGNTEAFF. For the CDR3, the DNA is TGTGCCAGCAGTTCCGGGACAGGGGGCAACACTGAAGCTTTCTTT.

The rearrangement joins TRBV4-1 to TRBJ2-5; D possibly corresponds to TRBD1 (6 bases). The CDR3 runs 14 residues. CDR1 and CDR2 from the germline V gene are MGHRA and YSYEKL. The V and J ends lost 1 base and 3 bases respectively, with 9 bases between them. The DNA of the CDR3 is TGCGCCAGCAGCCAAGTGACAGGTGAAGAGACCCAGTACTTC. Protein product: CASSQVTGEETQYF.

This clonotype was seen repeatedly, ten times or more. The gene calls are TRBV2 and TRBJ2-1, with D possibly called TRBD1 or TRBD2 (5 bases each). V lost 9 bases and J lost 8, with 14 bases in between. The CDR3 consists of 12 residues. CDR1 and CDR2 from the germline V gene are SNHLY and FYNNEI. The CDR3 DNA reads TGTGCCAGAAAGAGGGGAATCTATGAGCAGTTCTTC. As protein: CARKRGIYEQFF.

This clonotype came up many times. The rearrangement links TRBV6-1 to TRBJ2-5, with a weak D call TRBD2 (7 bases). Per the germline V gene, CDR1 is MNHNS and CDR2 is SASEGT. The CDR3 extends over 15 amino acids. V was cut by 7 bases and J by 4 bases, with 19 bases left in between. CDR3 protein: CASTPPLRGGETQYF. The CDR3 DNA reads TGTGCCAGCACCCCACCCTTGAGGGGGGGAGAGACCCAGTACTTC.

The sample holds many counts of this clonotype. The V call is TRBV7-2, the J call TRBJ2-7; D unclear. The V end lost 5 bases, the J end lost 0 bases, and 20 bases lay between the germline ends. The CDR3 is 17 amino acids. Germline V lookup: CDR1 SGHTA, CDR2 FQGNSA. The CDR3 sequence is CASSATWSSKSSYEQYF. The CDR3 DNA is TGTGCCAGCAGCGCGACATGGAGTAGCAAGAGCTCCTACGAGCAGTACTTC.

This clonotype was recorded at least ten times. The chain combines TRBV2 with TRBJ2-1, with 14 bases that match TRBD2. Germline assignment: CDR1 SNHLY and CDR2 FYNNEI. J was trimmed by 9 bases and V by 0 bases; bases with no gene match: 7. The CDR3 loop spans 17 amino acids. The CDR3 protein is CASSEARGLAGVAEQFF. In DNA, the CDR3 is TGTGCCAGCAGTGAAGCGCGGGGACTAGCGGGAGTGGCTGAGCAGTTCTTC.

This clonotype came up a few times. A much larger clone differs by one base, so this may be a read error. The CDR3 does not end in the conserved phenylalanine or tryptophan, so this is likely a read error. The chain combines TRBV24-1 with TRBJ2-7; D tentatively reads TRBD1 or TRBD2 (5 bases each). CDR1 is KGHDR, CDR2 SFDVKD, per germline. Trimming took 2 bases from V and 6 from J, leaving 10 bases between them. The CDR3 runs 13 residues. CDR3 coding DNA: TGTGCCACCAGTGATTCCGGGACCTCCGAGCAGTACCTC. This gives the protein CATSDSGTSEQYL.

This clonotype occurred many times. The chain recombines TRBV7-2 with TRBJ1-5; tentatively, D is TRBD1 (5 bases). Germline values: CDR1 SGHTA, CDR2 FQGNSA. Trimming took 2 bases from V and 7 from J, leaving 15 bases between them. This CDR3 spans 15 amino acids. The CDR3 DNA is TGTGCCAGCAGCTTATCCAGGGACTCCGGGCAGCCCCAGCATTTT. This gives the protein CASSLSRDSGQPQHF.

This clonotype has at least ten counts. V usage is TRBV11-2 and J usage is TRBJ2-7; 12 bases line up with TRBD2. The CDR3 extends over 17 amino acids. V shed 6 bases, J shed 2 bases, and the junction held 11 bases outside the gene matches. Per the germline V gene, CDR1 is SGHAT and CDR2 is FQNNGV. CDR3 sequence: CASSPNPTSGSAYEQYF. The CDR3 DNA reads as TGTGCCAGCAGTCCAAACCCGACTAGCGGGAGTGCCTACGAGCAGTACTTC.

This clonotype was recorded many times. The V and J genes are TRBV6-1 and TRBJ1-5; TRBD1 matches at 7 bases. Germline V gene data show CDR1 as MNHNS and CDR2 as SASEGT. There are 16 residues in the CDR3. V trimming: 6 bases; J trimming: 2 bases; junction bases outside the gene matches: 10. The CDR3 loop is CASSAPGGLGNQPQHF. DNA for the CDR3: TGTGCCAGCAGCGCCCCAGGGGGTCTTGGCAATCAGCCCCAGCATTTT.

This clonotype came up a few times. The J gene is TRBJ2-3, the V gene TRBV6-2 or TRBV6-3; D is unclear. Between the trimmed V and J ends, which lost 6 bases and 4 bases, there was a span of 8 bases. Per the germline V gene, CDR1 is MNHEY and CDR2 is SVGEGT. The CDR3 totals 12 residues. The CDR3 reads CASRTQSDTQYF. For the CDR3, the DNA is TGTGCCAGCAGGACCCAGTCAGATACGCAGTATTTT.

This clonotype was picked up many times. The chain's CDR3 is CASSLGGTPGDEQYF. For the CDR3, the DNA is TGTGCCAGCAGCTTAGGGGGCACGCCAGGCGACGAGCAGTACTTC. This chain joins TRBV7-9 and TRBJ2-7; possibly TRBD1 for D (5 bases). V was cut by 1 base and J by 5 bases, with 15 bases left in between. The germline gives CDR1 SEHNR, CDR2 FQNEAQ (reference sequence). The CDR3 extends over 15 amino acids.

This clonotype has a count of ten or more. This sequence joins TRBV6-1 and TRBJ2-5; D could derive from TRBD1 or TRBD2 (5 bases each). V dropped 7 bases and J dropped 0 bases, with 21 bases sitting between them. The CDR3 loop spans 17 amino acids. The germline gives CDR1 MNHNS, CDR2 SASEGT. The CDR3 region is CASTTGLGEFHQETQYF. Written as DNA, the CDR3 is TGTGCCAGCACTACCGGGCTAGGGGAGTTCCACCAAGAGACCCAGTACTTC.